Sequencing of this T cell receptor beta chain was carried out in a study of human T cells and chemical hapten exposure. The length of the CDR3 is 15 residues. V shed 2 bases and J 4 bases; nucleotides not matched to a gene: 4. CDR1 and CDR2 from the germline V gene are DFQATT and SNEGSKA (reference sequence). Time point given: pre-sensitization, week 0. Indicated treatment: therapeutic diphenylcyclopropenone sensitization with weekly scalp DPC. In TCRdb, the RACE reads were re-called with MiXCR into one record per CDR3 protein. The sample comprises roughly 380,000 distinct CDR3 sequences, 4% to 6% of which are singletons, and 2.5% to 3% rests with the top ten. Many counts were recorded for this clonotype.

This receptor was taken from a woman in her forties or fifties with alopecia areata. Some clones in this sample may be carry-over from other donors' samples. The material was whole blood, obtained in connection with sensitization to the hapten diphenylcyclopropenone (DPC). The chain employs TRBV20-1 and TRBJ2-3; TRBD2 agrees at 12 bases. Here the CDR3 reads CSARRGLAGPDTQYF. DNA of the CDR3: TGCAGTGCTAGAAGAGGACTAGCGGGGCCAGATACGCAGTATTTT.